This T cell receptor (beta chain) was captured by sequencing in a study of T cells after yellow fever vaccination. Whole-study context: Fractions low in cell number were prepared with SMART-Seq v4 Ultra Low Input.

Details on this clonotype: The antigen remains unidentified.

The study, taken as a whole, reports: Abundant clonotypes from the bulk population could contaminate FACS-sorted repertoires.

As TCR cDNA was made by 5'RACE template switching, a universal primer site and UMIs were added. MiXCR, run by TCRdb on the 5' RACE reads, gives a single entry per CDR3 protein. The sample has 450,000 to 550,000 distinct CDR3 sequences, 21% seen once; the top ten hold approximately 15%. This CDR3 region has 11 residues. With 3 bases removed from V and 9 bases from J, the gap between germline ends came to 12 bases. CDR1 is GTSNPN and CDR2 is SVGIG in the germline V gene (reference sequence). The receptor's source is a man aged 18 to 30 who received the YFV17D yellow fever vaccine. V gene TRBV30 combines with J gene TRBJ2-7, with D hard to call. The sequences come from PBMCs, collected approximately 20 days after the first yellow fever vaccination. In DNA form, the CDR3 reads TGTGCCTGGAGACACACCCGGCTGCAGTACTTC. Translation gives CAWRHTRLQYF.